The TCR beta chain described here comes from a study of shared clonotypes between healthy human individuals. General study points: Read depth was anticipated to influence clonotype sharing among donors. Richness estimates generally favored naive over memory subsets. Limitation of the genetic and exposure-history diversity represented came from the few donors.

TCRdb's copy holds only in-frame clones and misses some; the assay was immunoSEQ multiplex PCR. The sample lists under 700,000 clones; 85% to 95% were seen once. Comments on this clone: Antigen unknown.

Germline V gene sequence: CDR1 MNHEY, CDR2 SMNVEV (reference sequence). This CDR3 has 16 amino acids. Deletions cut 0 bases from V and 8 bases from J, with 19 bases between. CD8 cells classed as naive were CD45RO-negative and positively selected for CCR7, excluding terminally differentiated effector memory CD45RA+ cells. The source is a woman in her twenties or thirties in good health. Source material: naive CD8+ T cells sorted from blood. The V gene is TRBV27, the J gene TRBJ1-2; D might be TRBD1 (6 bases). The CDR3 DNA follows: TGTGCCAGCAGTTTATCGAAGGCGGGGGGGGGCGAGGGCTACACCTTC. This sequence encodes CASSLSKAGGGEGYTF.